A selection of T cell receptor beta chains follows, all from one sample in a study of T cell repertoires in cytomegalovirus infection. TCRdb re-derived calls from the reads in MiXCR, one entry per CDR3 protein. The sample has 250,000 to 300,000 distinct CDR3 sequences, roughly 9% seen once. The sample comprised PBMCs. Every receptor here comes from a human donor in good health (CMV status not recorded). Some clones in this sample may be carry-over from other donors' samples. CDR3s include the opening cysteine and the closing phenylalanine or tryptophan. D genes are given only for firm matches. The size of a clone is reported for some rows only, either as once, few or many, or as a class for expanded clones.

>TRBV29-1|many|TRBJ1-1|NA
TGCAGCGTTGCAGTGACTGAAGCTTTCTTT
CSVAVTEAFF
>TRBV7-9|NA|TRBJ2-7|NA
TGTGCCAGCAGCTTGGTAGGATTATCCTACGAGCAGTACTTC
CASSLVGLSYEQYF
>TRBV29-1|many|TRBJ1-2|TRBD1
TGCAGCGTAGATACTCAGGGGGGAGTCGGCTACACCTTC
CSVDTQGGVGYTF
>TRBV7-2|many|TRBJ2-5|NA
TGTGCCAGCAGCGTGACTCCAGAGACCCAGTACTTC
CASSVTPETQYF
>TRBV20-1|NA|TRBJ2-7|NA
TGCAGTGCTGGGCTCCCCAAATCTCTGATTTACGAGCAGTACTTC
CSAGLPKSLIYEQYF
>TRBV12-3/TRBV12-4|few|TRBJ1-2|TRBD1
TGTGCCAGCAGTTTAGGGACAGGGGCCGGCTACACCTTC
CASSLGTGAGYTF
>TRBV7-6|many|TRBJ2-1|TRBD2
TGTGCCAGCAGCCGCCTAGCGGGAGGGGAAAACAATGAGCAGTTCTTC
CASSRLAGGENNEQFF
>TRBV25-1|few|TRBJ1-2|NA
TGTGCCAGCAGTGAATATCCGGGAGGCTACACCTTC
CASSEYPGGYTF
>TRBV28|few|TRBJ2-5|NA
TGTGCCAGCGGCGTCTCAAGCCCAGGGTACCAAGAGACCCAGTACTTC
CASGVSSPGYQETQYF
>TRBV7-9|many|TRBJ1-5|NA
TGTGCCAGCAGCTTAGTCGGGGGCAGGGATGGAAATCAGCCCCAGCATTTT
CASSLVGGRDGNQPQHF
>TRBV7-2|many|TRBJ2-1|NA
TGTGCCAGCAGCTTTGCCGCGAGGGGCAATGAGCAGTTCTTC
CASSFAARGNEQFF
>TRBV6-6|many|TRBJ1-4|NA
TGTGCCAGCAGTTTCGGGGATGGGAGTGAAAAACTGTTTTTT
CASSFGDGSEKLFF
>TRBV4-2|few|TRBJ2-3|NA
TGTGCCAGCAGCCAAGATCCAGGGAAGGCAGATACGCAGTATTTT
CASSQDPGKADTQYF
>TRBV7-3|many|TRBJ2-6|NA
TGTGCCAGCAGCTTAAAGGGGACCTCTGGGGCCAACGTCCTGACTTTC
CASSLKGTSGANVLTF
>TRBV20-1|few|TRBJ2-5|NA
TGCAGTGCGCCGACGGGTCTGGAGACCCAGTACTTC
CSAPTGLETQYF